One sample yielded the 27 T cell receptor beta chains listed below, sequenced in a study of blood T cell repertoires in COVID-19. Profiled with immunoSEQ multiplex PCR; TCRdb holds only in-frame clones, not every one. The table lists tens of thousands of clones, 77% of them singletons, with over 12% in the top ten. Specimen: peripheral blood. The receptor set was obtained from a man of 80 years or more with active or convalescent COVID-19.

The chain combines TRBV7-2 with TRBJ2-1, with 8 positions matching TRBD2. The junction had 5 bases not matched to a gene; V was cut back by 2 bases and J by 2 bases. Germline-derived CDR1 and CDR2 are SGHTA and FQGNSA. The CDR3 consists of 16 residues. CDR3 DNA sequence: TGTGCCAGCAGCTTAATGGGCGGGGGGACCTACAATGAGCAGTTCTTC. Residues: CASSLMGGGTYNEQFF.

The chain carries TRBV7-8 and TRBJ2-7, with D possibly being TRBD2 (5 bases). The CDR3 loop spans 16 amino acids. Per the germline V gene, CDR1 is SGHVS and CDR2 is FQNEAQ. The ends were cut back, 5 bases at V and 3 bases at J, with 20 bases in the middle. This CDR3 is CASSQLGVGPIYEQYF. CDR3 nucleotide sequence: TGTGCCAGCAGCCAACTAGGTGTTGGGCCTATCTACGAGCAGTACTTC. Combining the CDR3 with reference TRBV7-8 and TRBJ2-7 gives the whole variable domain GAGVSQSPRYKVAKRGQDVALRCDPISGHVSLFWYQQALGQGPEFLTYFQNEAQLDKSGLPSDRFFAERPEGSVSTLKIQRTQQEDSAVYLCASSQLGVGPIYEQYFGPGTRLTVT.

CDR3 in amino acids: CASSLLAGAGTDTQYF. Written as DNA, the CDR3 is TGTGCCAGCAGCTTACTAGCGGGGGCCGGCACAGATACGCAGTATTTT. V is TRBV7-9 and J is TRBJ2-3; 10 nucleotides align to TRBD2. The V and J ends lost 2 bases and 1 base, in that order; junction bases with no gene match: 3. This CDR3 has 16 residues. The germline CDR1 and CDR2 sequences are SEHNR and FQNEAQ (reference sequence).

The chain couples TRBV6-2 or TRBV6-3 to TRBJ2-4; 11 nucleotides match TRBD2. Germline V lookup: CDR1 MNHEY, CDR2 SVGEGT. This CDR3 spans 17 amino acids. The ends lost 6 bases at V and 0 bases at J; junction bases unmatched: 7. For the CDR3, the DNA is TGTGCCAGCAGCCCGACCCTAGCGGGGGGAGCCAAAAACATTCAGTACTTC. Protein sequence: CASSPTLAGGAKNIQYF.

The chain has TRBV27 and TRBJ2-1; D is undetermined. There are 15 residues in the CDR3. CDR1 and CDR2 from the germline V gene are MNHEY and SMNVEV (reference sequence). The V gene lost 4 bases and the J gene lost 5 bases, with 15 bases spanning the gap. CDR3 nucleotides: TGTGCCAGCAGTTATGGCCCGACTCATAACAATGAGCAGTTCTTC. Translation: CASSYGPTHNNEQFF.

The chain has TRBV27 and TRBJ2-1, with D unresolved. Germline V gene data show CDR1 as MNHEY and CDR2 as SMNVEV (reference sequence). The CDR3 totals 13 residues. V dropped 6 bases and J dropped 8 bases, with 14 bases sitting between them. The CDR3 is CASRAVHGYEQFF. CDR3 DNA sequence: TGTGCCAGCAGGGCGGTACACGGCTATGAGCAGTTCTTC.

The chain carries TRBV19 and TRBJ2-2; 8 nucleotides agree with TRBD1. There are 14 residues in the CDR3. The germline gives CDR1 LNHDA, CDR2 SQIVND (reference sequence). V lost 7 bases to trimming and J lost 7 bases; unmatched junction nucleotides: 8. The CDR3 reads CASTKGQEFGELFF. Here the CDR3 DNA reads TGTGCCAGTACTAAGGGACAGGAATTCGGGGAGCTGTTTTTT.

This clone was seen a handful of times. This sequence joins TRBV28 and TRBJ2-7, with D unresolved. This CDR3 is built from 14 residues. Trimming removed 6 bases from V and 0 bases from J, with 12 bases in between. Germline V lookup: CDR1 MDHEN, CDR2 SYDVKM. The DNA for the CDR3 is TGTGCCAGCAGGTTCATTATGAGCTCCTACGAGCAGTACTTC. Its protein product is CASRFIMSSYEQYF.

The table lists this clone with a count of one. In DNA, the CDR3 is TGTGCCAGCAGGTATAGCAATCAGCCCCAGCATTTT. Protein sequence: CASRYSNQPQHF. The V gene is TRBV2, the J gene TRBJ1-5, with no clear D. There are 12 residues in the CDR3. V dropped 6 bases and J dropped 0 bases, with 3 bases sitting between them. Per the germline V gene, CDR1 is SNHLY and CDR2 is FYNNEI. Filled out from reference TRBV2 and TRBJ1-5, the complete variable domain reads EPEVTQTPSHQVTQMGQEVILRCVPISNHLYFYWYRQILGQKVEFLVSFYNNEISEKSEIFDDQFSVERPDGSNFTLKIRSTKLEDSAMYFCASRYSNQPQHFGDGTRLSIL.

The V call is TRBV6-5, the J call TRBJ2-1; 7 bases line up with TRBD1. Germline values: CDR1 MNHEY, CDR2 SVGAGI. The CDR3 totals 15 residues. The V segment lost 6 bases and the J segment 10 bases; nucleotides outside the gene matches: 15. The CDR3 spells CASRAGTAAPEEQFF. The CDR3 DNA follows: TGTGCCAGCAGGGCCGGGACAGCCGCGCCGGAGGAGCAGTTCTTC.

This chain joins TRBV19 and TRBJ1-3; unclear D gene. V was clipped by 7 bases and J by 3 bases, with 13 bases between them. CDR1 and CDR2 (germline): LNHDA, SQIVND (reference sequence). The CDR3 consists of 14 residues. CDR3 in amino acids: CASNREGRGNTIYF. The CDR3 bases are TGTGCCAGTAACAGAGAGGGCCGTGGAAACACCATATATTTT.

This rearrangement joins TRBV12-3 or TRBV12-4 to TRBJ2-2, with no clear D. V was cut by 1 base and J by 7 bases, with 4 bases left in between. This CDR3 is 12 amino acids long. CDR3 DNA sequence: TGTGCCAGCAGTTTAGGAGTCGGGGAGCTGTTTTTT. This sequence encodes CASSLGVGELFF.

This clone showed up just once. The rearrangement links TRBV3-1 (or the pseudogene TRBV3-2) to TRBJ2-5; 9 bases align to TRBD2. The CDR3 sequence is 14 residues long. The V segment lost 4 bases and the J segment 5 bases; nucleotides outside the gene matches: 5. The germline gives CDR1 LGHDT, CDR2 YNNKEL (reference sequence). The CDR3 here is CASSLAGDGETQYF. CDR3 DNA sequence: TGTGCCAGCAGCCTAGCGGGAGACGGGGAGACCCAGTACTTC.

V gene TRBV7-9 combines with J gene TRBJ1-1; D may be TRBD1 (6 bases). Trimming took off 6 bases at V and 0 bases at J, with 14 bases between the two ends. The length of the CDR3 is 15 residues. Germline CDR1 is SEHNR and CDR2 is FQNEAQ (reference sequence). CDR3 coding DNA: TGTGCCAGCAGACAGATGACAGGCTTGAACACTGAAGCTTTCTTT. It specifies CASRQMTGLNTEAFF.

This clone was detected a few times. The chain has TRBV5-4 and TRBJ2-2, with TRBD2 matching 11 bases. The germline gives CDR1 SGHNT, CDR2 YYREEE (reference sequence). The CDR3 is made up of 16 amino acids. J gave up 4 bases and V 3 bases, and 5 bases lay outside the gene matches. Here the CDR3 reads CASSSPSGRTTGELFF. The DNA of the CDR3 is TGTGCCAGCAGCTCCCCTAGCGGGAGGACCACCGGGGAGCTGTTTTTT.

The V and J genes are TRBV6-5 and TRBJ1-5, with TRBD1 matching 9 bases. The germline V gene has CDR1 MNHEY and CDR2 SVGAGI. The CDR3 covers 15 residues. Trimming took 3 bases from V and 4 from J; bases not matched to a gene: 4. The CDR3 coding sequence is TGTGCCAGCAGTTATGTACAGGGGGCGAATCAGCCCCAGCATTTT. Residues: CASSYVQGANQPQHF.

This clone was seen only once. The chain carries TRBV9 and TRBJ1-1; TRBD1 aligns across 8 bases. Germline V gives CDR1 SGDLS, CDR2 YYNGEE. The CDR3 runs to 14 residues. J lost 5 bases, V lost 4 bases, and 7 bases had no gene match. The DNA of the CDR3 is TGTGCCAGCAGCCCTCGGACAGGGATAACTGAAGCTTTCTTT. Encoded protein: CASSPRTGITEAFF.

The J gene is TRBJ1-2, the V gene TRBV9, with D maybe TRBD1 (6 bases). Germline CDR1 reads SGDLS; CDR2 reads YYNGEE. The CDR3 loop spans 14 amino acids. V lost 0 bases, J lost 5 bases, and 11 bases lay in between. Here the CDR3 DNA reads TGTGCCAGCAGCGTAGATGGGACATATTATGGCTACACCTTC. Its protein product is CASSVDGTYYGYTF.

The V and J genes are TRBV5-6 and TRBJ2-3; 10 nucleotides align to TRBD2. Per germline, CDR1 SGHDT and CDR2 YYEEEE. V was clipped by 3 bases and J by 1 base; unmatched bases: 5. The length of the CDR3 is 16 residues. In DNA, the CDR3 is TGTGCCAGCAGCTCCTTCGGACTAGCGGGCACAGATACGCAGTATTTT. Translated, it gives CASSSFGLAGTDTQYF.

The chain is built from TRBV18 and TRBJ1-3, with D possibly TRBD1 on 6 matching bases. Germline-derived CDR1 and CDR2 are KGHSH and LQKENI. CDR3 length: 15 amino acids. The germline V and J ends were trimmed by 3 bases and 2 bases, with 11 bases remaining between them. The CDR3 here is CASSPIRGTGNTIYF. DNA for the CDR3: TGTGCCAGCTCACCGATTAGGGGGACTGGAAACACCATATATTTT. The complete variable domain, with remaining parts taken from reference TRBV18 and TRBJ1-3, reads NAGVMQNPRHLVRRRGQEARLRCSPMKGHSHVYWYRQLPEEGLKFMVYLQKENIIDESGMPKERFSAEFPKEGPSILRIQQVVRGDSAAYFCASSPIRGTGNTIYFGEGSWLTVV.

This clone was seen a handful of times. This chain connects TRBV9 to TRBJ2-7; the match to TRBD2 covers 8 bases. The J segment lost 3 bases and the V segment lost 0 bases, leaving 5 bases of the junction unmatched. The CDR3 is 15 residues long. Germline lookup yields CDR1 SGDLS and CDR2 YYNGEE. The CDR3 sequence: CASSVGSGTSYEQYF. In nucleotides, the CDR3 is TGTGCCAGCAGCGTAGGTAGCGGGACTAGCTACGAGCAGTACTTC.

The chain couples TRBV6-5 to TRBJ2-3; 7 bases align to TRBD1. The length of the CDR3 is 15 residues. Trimming removed 7 bases from V and 6 bases from J; junction bases left unmatched: 13. Germline V CDR1 and CDR2: MNHEY, SVGAGI. The CDR3: CASTLPTGIPDTQYF. CDR3 in DNA: TGTGCCAGCACCTTACCGACAGGGATTCCCGATACGCAGTATTTT.

This clone was detected only a few times. V and J are TRBV7-8 and TRBJ2-1; 9 bases are shared with TRBD2. Germline-derived CDR1 and CDR2 are SGHVS and FQNEAQ. V trimming: 5 bases; J trimming: 8 bases; junction bases outside the gene matches: 13. The CDR3 contains 16 residues. CDR3 in amino acids: CASSTLVGLASDEQFF. In nucleotides, the CDR3 is TGTGCCAGCAGCACCCTGGTGGGACTAGCCTCCGATGAGCAGTTCTTC.

The rearrangement joins TRBV15 to TRBJ1-2; possibly TRBD1 for D (5 bases). The germline gives CDR1 LNHNV, CDR2 YYDKDF (reference sequence). The CDR3 is made up of 12 amino acids. V dropped 5 bases and J dropped 3 bases, with 7 bases sitting between them. CDR3 sequence: CATSGGYYGYTF. The CDR3 region has the DNA TGTGCCACCAGCGGGGGGTACTATGGCTACACCTTC. The full variable domain, with the rest looked up from reference TRBV15 and TRBJ1-2, is DAMVIQNPRYQVTQFGKPVTLSCSQTLNHNVMYWYQQKSSQAPKLLFHYYDKDFNNEADTPDNFQSRRPNTSFCFLDIRSPGLGDTAMYLCATSGGYYGYTFGSGTRLTVV.

This chain connects TRBV6-5 to TRBJ1-2, with D perhaps TRBD1 (6 bases). CDR3 size: 13 residues. From germline, CDR1 is MNHEY and CDR2 SVGAGI. V shed 6 bases and J shed 2 bases, with 10 bases lying between them. CDR3 in amino acids: CASRTGQNYGYTF. The CDR3 nucleotides read TGTGCCAGCAGGACCGGACAGAACTATGGCTACACCTTC.

The CDR3 is CASSIGTSTTDTQYF. The CDR3 coding sequence is TGTGCCAGCAGCATCGGGACTTCTACCACAGATACGCAGTATTTT. The V gene is TRBV9, the J gene TRBJ2-3, with a possible D match to TRBD2 (6 bases). Per the germline V gene, CDR1 is SGDLS and CDR2 is YYNGEE. With 4 bases removed from V and 2 bases from J, the gap between germline ends came to 14 bases. The CDR3 consists of 15 residues. The whole variable domain, filled in from reference TRBV9 and TRBJ2-3, reads DSGVTQTPKHLITATGQRVTLRCSPRSGDLSVYWYQQSLDQGLQFLIQYYNGEERAKGNILERFSAQQFPDLHSELNLSSLELGDSALYFCASSIGTSTTDTQYFGPGTRLTVL.

This rearrangement joins TRBV5-1 to TRBJ2-3; 13 bases map to TRBD2. The germline CDR1 and CDR2 sequences are SGHRS and YFSETQ. CDR3 size: 15 residues. V was clipped by 3 bases and J by 6 bases; unmatched bases: 4. CDR3 nucleotides: TGCGCCAGCAGCTACGGACTAGCGGGAGTCGATACGCAGTATTTT. Its translation is CASSYGLAGVDTQYF.